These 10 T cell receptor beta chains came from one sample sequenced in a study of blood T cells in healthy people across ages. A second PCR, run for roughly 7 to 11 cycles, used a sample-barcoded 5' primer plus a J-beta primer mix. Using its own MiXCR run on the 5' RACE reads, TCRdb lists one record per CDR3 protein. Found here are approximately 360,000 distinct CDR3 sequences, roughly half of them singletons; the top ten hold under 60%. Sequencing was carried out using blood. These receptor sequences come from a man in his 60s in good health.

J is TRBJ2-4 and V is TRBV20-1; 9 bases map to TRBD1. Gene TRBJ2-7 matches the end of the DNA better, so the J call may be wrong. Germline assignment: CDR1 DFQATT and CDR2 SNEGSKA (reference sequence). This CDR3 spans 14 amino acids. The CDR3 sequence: CSAKWDRVVHEQYF. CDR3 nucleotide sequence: TGCAGTGCTAAGTGGGACAGGGTGGTCCACGAGCAGTACTTC.

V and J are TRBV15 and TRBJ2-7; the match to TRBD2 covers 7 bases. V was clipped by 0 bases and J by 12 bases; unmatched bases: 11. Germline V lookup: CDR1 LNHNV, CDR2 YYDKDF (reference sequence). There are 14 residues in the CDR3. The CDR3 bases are TGTGCCACCAGCAGAGATGGAGCGGGACCTACACTGTACTTC. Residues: CATSRDGAGPTLYF.

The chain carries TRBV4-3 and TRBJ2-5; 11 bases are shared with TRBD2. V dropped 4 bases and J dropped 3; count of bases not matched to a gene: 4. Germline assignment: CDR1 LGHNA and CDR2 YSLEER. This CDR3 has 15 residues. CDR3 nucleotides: TGCGCCAGCAGCCGAATAGCGGGAGGGGAAGAGACCCAGTACTTC. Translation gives CASSRIAGGEETQYF.

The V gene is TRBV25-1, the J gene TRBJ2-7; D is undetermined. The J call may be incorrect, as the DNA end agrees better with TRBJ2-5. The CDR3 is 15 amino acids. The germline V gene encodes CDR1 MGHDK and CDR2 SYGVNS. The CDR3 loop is CASSAAAGRRETQYF. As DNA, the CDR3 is TGTGCCAGCAGTGCCGCTGCCGGGCGAAGGGAGACCCAGTACTTC.

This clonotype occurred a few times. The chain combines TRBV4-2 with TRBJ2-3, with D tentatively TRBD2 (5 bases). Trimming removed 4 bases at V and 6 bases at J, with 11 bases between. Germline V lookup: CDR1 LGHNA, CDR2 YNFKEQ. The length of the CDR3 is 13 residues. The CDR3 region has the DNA TGTGCCAGCAGCCCAATGGACTCGGATACGCAGTATTTT. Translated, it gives CASSPMDSDTQYF.

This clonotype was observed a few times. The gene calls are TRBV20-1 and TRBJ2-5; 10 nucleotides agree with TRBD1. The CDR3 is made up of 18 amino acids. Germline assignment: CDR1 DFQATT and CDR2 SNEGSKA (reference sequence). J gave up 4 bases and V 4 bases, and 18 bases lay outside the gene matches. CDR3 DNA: TGCAGTGCTACCGGGGTTGCAATTCAGACAGGGGGCTTAGAGACCCAGTACTTC. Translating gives CSATGVAIQTGGLETQYF.

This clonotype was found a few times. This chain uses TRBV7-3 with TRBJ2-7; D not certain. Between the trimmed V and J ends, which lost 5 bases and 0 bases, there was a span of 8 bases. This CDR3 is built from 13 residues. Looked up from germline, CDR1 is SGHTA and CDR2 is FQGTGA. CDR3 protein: CASSPDGSYEQYF. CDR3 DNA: TGTGCCAGCAGCCCGGACGGCTCCTACGAGCAGTACTTC.

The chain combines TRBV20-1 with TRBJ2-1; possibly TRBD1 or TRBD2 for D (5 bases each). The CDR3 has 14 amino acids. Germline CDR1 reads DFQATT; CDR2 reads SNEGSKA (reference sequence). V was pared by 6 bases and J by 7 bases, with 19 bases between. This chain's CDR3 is CSARHGEGLNEQFF. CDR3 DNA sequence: TGCAGTGCCCGCCATGGTGAGGGGCTGAATGAGCAGTTCTTC.

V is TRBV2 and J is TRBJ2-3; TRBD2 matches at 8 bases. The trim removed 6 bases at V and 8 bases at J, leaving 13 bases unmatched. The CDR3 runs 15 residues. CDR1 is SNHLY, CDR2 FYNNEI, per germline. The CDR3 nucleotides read TGTGCCAGCAGGGCGGGAGGCCCTGCCGGAGGTACGCAGTATTTT. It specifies CASRAGGPAGGTQYF. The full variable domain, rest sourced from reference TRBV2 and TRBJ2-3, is EPEVTQTPSHQVTQMGQEVILRCVPISNHLYFYWYRQILGQKVEFLVSFYNNEISEKSEIFDDQFSVERPDGSNFTLKIRSTKLEDSAMYFCASRAGGPAGGTQYFGPGTRLTVL.

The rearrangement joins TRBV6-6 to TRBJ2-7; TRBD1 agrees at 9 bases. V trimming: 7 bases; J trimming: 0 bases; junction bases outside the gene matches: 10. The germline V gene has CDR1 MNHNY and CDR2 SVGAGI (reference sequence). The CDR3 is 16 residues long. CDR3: CASTSHRGQGSYEQYF. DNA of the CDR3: TGTGCCAGCACCTCCCATCGGGGACAGGGCTCCTACGAGCAGTACTTC.